This T cell receptor (beta chain) was recorded in a study of graft-versus-host responses after intestinal transplantation. The data were produced by immunoSEQ multiplex PCR, yet TCRdb's version contains in-frame clones alone and is incomplete. The table has approximately 20,000 clones, roughly 86% seen once. This CDR3 region has 13 residues. CDR1 is MRHNA, CDR2 SNTAGT, per germline. V was trimmed by 4 bases and J by 1 base, leaving 6 bases between them. Sequenced here: bone marrow, sampled roughly 130 days after transplant. The receptor comes from a human patient who received an intestinal transplant, so some T cells may come from the graft donor. This chain connects TRBV6-4 to TRBJ2-3; D might be TRBD2 (6 bases). The CDR3 is CASSAGGTDTQYF. The CDR3 nucleotides read TGTGCCAGCAGTGCGGGGGGCACAGATACGCAGTATTTT.